The 10 T cell receptor beta chains below come from one sample, sequenced in a study of CD8 T cells in ankylosing spondylitis. General observations from the study: Within ankylosing spondylitis blood, a TCR beta motif made up of seven to nine highly homologous variants appeared to be characteristic.

Their antigens remain unidentified. Each CDR3 protein is one row after TCRdb ran MiXCR on the 5' RACE reads. The data contain over 400,000 distinct CDR3 sequences, around 26% of them seen just once; the ten biggest clones take up about 0.9%. Sequencing used blood, either unsorted or a sorted T cell fraction (not recorded which). Receptors originate from a male donor with ankylosing spondylitis.

This clonotype was observed a few times. The rearrangement uses TRBV5-1 and TRBJ2-6; 14 positions match TRBD2. This CDR3 contains 20 residues. The V gene end was trimmed by 2 bases and the J gene end by 2 bases; junction bases not matched to a gene: 9. In germline, CDR1 is SGHRS, CDR2 YFSETQ. CDR3: CASSLQGLAGVGAGANVLTF. CDR3 DNA: TGCGCCAGCAGCTTACAGGGACTAGCGGGAGTAGGTGCTGGGGCCAACGTCCTGACTTTC.

This sequence joins TRBV14 and TRBJ2-7; 10 bases are shared with TRBD2. The CDR3 runs to 17 residues. V lost 3 bases to trimming and J lost 3 bases; unmatched junction nucleotides: 11. Germline assignment: CDR1 SGHDN and CDR2 FVKESK. The CDR3 DNA reads TGTGCCAGCAGCCAGTCCACGGGTGGACTAGCGGACTACGAGCAGTACTTC. It encodes CASSQSTGGLADYEQYF.

This clonotype was picked up a small number of times. The CDR3 protein is CATRPLNSYEQYF. CDR3 DNA: TGTGCCACCAGACCCCTAAACTCCTACGAGCAGTACTTC. The chain uses TRBV24-1 and TRBJ2-7; D gene ambiguous. The V gene's germline CDR1 is KGHDR and CDR2 SFDVKD. V was shortened by 7 bases and J by 0 bases, with 9 bases between the two germline ends. The CDR3 has 13 amino acids.

The chain recombines TRBV5-1 with TRBJ2-1; TRBD2 is a possible D gene (6 bases). There are 16 residues in the CDR3. V was clipped by 3 bases and J by 6 bases, with 19 bases between them. The germline V gene has CDR1 SGHRS and CDR2 YFSETQ. Written as DNA, the CDR3 is TGCGCCAGCAGCTCAACCTACGGGGGAGTCAGCAATGAGCAGTTCTTC. It translates to CASSSTYGGVSNEQFF.

This sequence joins TRBV5-1 and TRBJ1-1, with D maybe TRBD1 (5 bases). Germline CDR1 reads SGHRS; CDR2 reads YFSETQ. The V end lost 6 bases, the J end lost 5 bases, and 17 bases lay between the germline ends. There are 14 residues in the CDR3. CDR3: CASKRDVKGTEAFF. The CDR3 nucleotides read TGCGCCAGCAAACGGGACGTAAAAGGAACTGAAGCTTTCTTT.

This chain links TRBV19 with TRBJ1-1, with 10 bases aligning to TRBD1. Germline V gene sequence: CDR1 LNHDA, CDR2 SQIVND (reference sequence). The V and J ends lost 3 bases and 4 bases, in that order; junction bases with no gene match: 5. The CDR3 covers 15 residues. The CDR3 protein is CASSIGTGAGTEAFF. The CDR3 coding sequence is TGTGCCAGTAGTATCGGGACAGGGGCCGGCACTGAAGCTTTCTTT.

In this sample, this clonotype turned up a few times. The chain employs TRBV9 and TRBJ2-1; D is undetermined. Germline V lookup: CDR1 SGDLS, CDR2 YYNGEE. The CDR3 has 13 residues. The ends were cut back, 0 bases at V and 0 bases at J, with 1 base in the middle. CDR3 DNA sequence: TGTGCCAGCAGCGTAGACTCCTACAATGAGCAGTTCTTC. Protein sequence: CASSVDSYNEQFF.

This clonotype has a handful of counts. CDR3 sequence: CAIRNGSSYEQYV. In DNA form, the CDR3 reads TGTGCCATCAGGAACGGGAGCTCCTACGAGCAGTACGTC. The gene calls are TRBV10-3 and TRBJ2-7, with D maybe TRBD2 (6 bases). V was clipped by 6 bases and J by 0 bases, with 9 bases between them. This CDR3 is built from 13 residues. Germline values: CDR1 ENHRY, CDR2 SYGVKD.

This clonotype has more than one count but fewer than ten. The chain employs TRBV7-8 and TRBJ2-3; 12 bases are shared with TRBD1. Germline CDR1 reads SGHVS; CDR2 reads FQNEAQ. V lost 4 bases and J lost 3; bases outside the gene matches: 5. The CDR3 has 16 residues. CDR3 region: CASSSGTGGWTDTQYF. The CDR3 DNA reads as TGTGCCAGCAGCTCAGGGACAGGGGGCTGGACAGATACGCAGTATTTT.

This clonotype was detected a few times. The chain employs TRBV11-3 and TRBJ2-3; 13 nucleotides align to TRBD2. There are 16 residues in the CDR3. Trimming at V came to 6 bases and at J to 2 bases, leaving 5 bases not matched to a gene. CDR1 and CDR2 (germline): SGHNT, YENEEA. The CDR3 DNA is TGTGCCAGCAGTGCCGGGACTAGCGGGGACACAGATACGCAGTATTTT. Residues: CASSAGTSGDTDTQYF.